This is a list of T cell receptor delta chains from one sample in a study of Vδ1+ human thymocytes. TCRdb reanalysed the multiplex PCR reads with CATT. The table shows fewer than 90,000 delta-chain clones, with about 35% occurring only once. The specimen sequenced was Vdelta1+ gamma-delta thymocytes from the thymus. These receptors all come from a boy under three years old who had congenital heart surgery. CDR3s include the opening cysteine and the closing phenylalanine or tryptophan. The D gene is left open where the match is weak. Rows may omit the clone size; those that give it use once, few, many or a size class.

v_gene	d_gene	abundance	j_gene	CDR3aa	CDR3nt
TRDV1	.	.	TRDJ1	CALGERNFLMALGYKLIF	TGTGCTCTTGGGGAACGCAACTTCCTGATGGCGTTGGGGTATAAACTCATCTTT
TRDV1	TRDD3	.	TRDJ1	CALGEPFLPLGDRGGKKLIF	TGTGCTCTTGGGGAACCATTCCTACCACTGGGGGACAGAGGGGGTAAGAAACTCATCTTT
TRDV1	TRDD3	few	TRDJ1	CALGERVAFLVVGDPDKLIF	TGTGCTCTTGGGGAACGCGTTGCCTTCTTAGTGGTGGGGGATCCTGATAAACTCATCTTT
TRDV1	TRDD2	few	TRDJ1	CALGVPFLTRGYTDKLIF	TGTGCTCTTGGGGTTCCCTTCCTGACTCGGGGTTACACCGATAAACTCATCTTT
TRDV1	TRDD2	.	TRDJ1	CALGELGLPTCDPLSETDKLIF	TGTGCTCTTGGGGAACTAGGCCTTCCTACGTGTGATCCACTCTCGGAAACCGATAAACTCATCTTT
TRDV2	TRDD3	many	TRDJ1	CACEVLGDTSDKLIF	TGTGCCTGTGAGGTACTGGGGGATACCAGCGATAAACTCATCTTT
TRDV1	.	.	TRDJ1	CALGEPPSRGPHTDKLIF	TGTGCTCTTGGGGAACCTCCGAGCCGGGGACCCCACACCGATAAACTCATCTTT
TRDV1	.	few	TRDJ1	CALGEIFLIPQVPLIF	TGTGCTCTTGGGGAAATCTTCCTTATTCCCCAAGTGCCACTCATCTTT
TRDV2	TRDD3	.	TRDJ1	CACDNTGGYQGVADKLIF	TGTGCCTGTGACAATACTGGGGGATACCAGGGGGTTGCCGATAAACTCATCTTT
TRDV1	.	few	TRDJ1	CALGELDRETDKLIF	TGTGCTCTTGGGGAACTCGACAGGGAGACCGATAAACTCATCTTT
TRDV1	.	.	TRDJ1	CALGEPHSFDKLIF	TGTGCTCTTGGGGAACCCCACTCCTTCGATAAACTCATCTTT
TRDV1	.	few	TRDJ1	CALGGGLPGMGAYTDKLIF	TGTGCTCTTGGGGGGGGACTTCCAGGAATGGGGGCGTACACCGATAAACTCATCTTT
TRDV1	TRDD3	once	TRDJ1	CALGEKLGDTPDKLIF	TGTGCTCTTGGGGAAAAACTAGGGGATACGCCCGATAAACTCATCTTT
TRDV1	TRDD3	.	TRDJ1	CALGDFPTGGPTDKLIF	TGTGCTCTTGGAGATTTCCCTACTGGGGGGCCTACCGATAAACTCATCTTT
TRDV1	TRDD3	.	TRDJ1	CALGETECEPTGDTGGLTDKLIF	TGTGCTCTTGGGGAAACGGAGTGTGAGCCTACGGGGGATACTGGGGGATTAACCGATAAACTCATCTTT
TRDV1	.	.	TRDJ1	CALGELLPDLTGPDKLIF	TGTGCTCTTGGGGAACTCCTACCTGACCTTACTGGGCCCGATAAACTCATCTTT
TRDV1	TRDD3	.	TRDJ1	CALGDVPLLGDRPPYTDKLIF	TGTGCTCTTGGGGACGTACCCTTACTGGGGGATAGGCCCCCTTACACCGATAAACTCATCTTT
TRDV1	TRDD3	few	TRDJ1	CALGEILGGGGIRSYTDKLIF	TGTGCTCTTGGGGAAATATTAGGAGGGGGGGGGATACGGAGTTACACCGATAAACTCATCTTT
TRDV1	TRDD3	few	TRDJ1	CALGELEVLGDQTDKLIF	TGTGCTCTTGGGGAACTGGAGGTACTGGGGGACCAAACCGATAAACTCATCTTT
TRDV2	TRDD3	many	TRDJ1	CACDTERELGVTDKLIF	TGTGCCTGTGACACCGAAAGGGAACTGGGGGTTACCGATAAACTCATCTTT
TRDV1	.	few	TRDJ1	CALGEPMGAYTDKLIF	TGTGCTCTTGGGGAACCAATGGGGGCTTACACCGATAAACTCATCTTT
TRDV1	TRDD3	.	TRDJ1	CALGEGPSPTRGDTYTDKLIF	TGTGCTCTTGGGGAAGGGCCTTCCCCTACTCGGGGGGATACGTACACCGATAAACTCATCTTT
TRDV1	.	.	TRDJ1	CALGVKPSYGLGDMEVSYTDKLIF	TGTGCTCTTGGGGTTAAGCCTTCCTACGGATTGGGGGATATGGAGGTGTCTTACACCGATAAACTCATCTTT
TRDV1	TRDD3	few	TRDJ1	CALGEPSHWGIRGGLIF	TGTGCTCTTGGGGAACCCTCCCACTGGGGGATACGCGGGGGACTCATCTTT
TRDV1	TRDD3	.	TRDJ1	CALGEGGRLPTWGIRWSYTDKLIF	TGTGCTCTTGGGGAGGGAGGTCGCCTTCCTACTTGGGGGATACGCTGGTCCTACACCGATAAACTCATCTTT
TRDV1	TRDD2	.	TRDJ1	CALGGLAFLELETDKLIF	TGTGCTCTTGGGGGACTAGCCTTCCTCGAACTAGAAACCGATAAACTCATCTTT
TRDV2	TRDD3	.	TRDJ1	CACDTPRFRGEGIPLGLIF	TGTGCCTGTGACACCCCCCGCTTCCGAGGAGAGGGGATACCACTCGGACTCATCTTT
TRDV1	.	.	TRDJ1	CALGEVRYVAFLQLGDPTDKLIF	TGTGCTCTTGGGGAAGTTCGGTACGTGGCCTTCCTACAGTTGGGGGATCCCACCGATAAACTCATCTTT
TRDV1	.	.	TRDJ1	CALGDLRPIGENDTDKLIF	TGTGCTCTTGGGGACTTAAGGCCAATCGGGGAAAACGACACCGATAAACTCATCTTT
TRDV1	TRDD3	.	TRDJ1	CALGELGPWGIHTDKLIF	TGTGCTCTTGGGGAACTTGGCCCCTGGGGGATACATACCGATAAACTCATCTTT
TRDV2	TRDD3	.	TRDJ1	CARSLTGVYDGLTDKLIF	TGTGCCAGATCCCTTACTGGGGTATATGACGGATTGACCGATAAACTCATCTTT
TRDV1	TRDD3	.	TRDJ1	CALGELLLVLGDTLEDKLIF	TGTGCTCTTGGGGAACTCCTACTCGTACTGGGGGATACGCTAGAAGATAAACTCATCTTT
TRDV1	TRDD3	.	TRDJ1	CALRFLCGGGPDKLIF	TGTGCTCTCCGATTCCTGTGTGGTGGGGGACCCGATAAACTCATCTTT
TRDV2	TRDD3	.	TRDJ1	CACDISWGIRGDKLIF	TGTGCCTGTGACATCAGCTGGGGGATACGGGGCGACAAACTCATCTTT
TRDV1	TRDD3	.	TRDJ1	CALGHLPPSSVLGLTDKLIF	TGTGCTCTTGGACATCTCCCCCCCTCCTCTGTACTGGGGTTAACCGATAAACTCATCTTT
TRDV1	.	few	TRDJ1	CALGELDPPTDKLIF	TGTGCTCTTGGGGAACTTGATCCCCCGACCGATAAACTCATCTTT
TRDV1	.	few	TRDJ1	CALGERPSYTDRVGYAGTDKLIF	TGTGCTCTTGGGGAAAGGCCTTCCTATACCGATCGTGTGGGATACGCGGGCACCGATAAACTCATCTTT
TRDV1	TRDD3	.	TRDJ1	CALGELNLLGDDTDKLIF	TGTGCTCTTGGGGAATTGAACTTACTGGGGGATGACACCGATAAGCTCATCTTT
TRDV2	TRDD3	.	TRDJ1	CACGIRLKLIF	TGTGCCTGTGGGATACGCCTTAAACTCATCTTT
TRDV1	.	.	TRDJ1	CALGDSSPPKFRAGDKLIF	TGTGCTCTTGGGGACTCCTCCCCTCCTAAATTCCGAGCCGGCGATAAACTCATCTTT
TRDV1	.	few	TRDJ1	CALGELALPSTRYTDKLIF	TGTGCTCTTGGGGAACTCGCCCTACCGAGTACTAGGTACACCGATAAACTCATCTTT
TRDV1	TRDD3	few	TRDJ1	CALGEKARGWGPVVYTDKLIF	TGTGCTCTTGGGGAAAAAGCCAGAGGCTGGGGGCCAGTGGTGTACACCGATAAACTCATCTTT
TRDV1	.	.	TRDJ1	CALGDPAFQTSRYTDKLIF	TGTGCTCTTGGGGACCCTGCCTTCCAAACTTCCCGGTACACCGATAAACTCATCTTT
TRDV1	.	few	TRDJ1	CALGVFLQKVGCDKLIF	TGTGCTCTTGGGGTCTTCCTGCAAAAAGTAGGGTGCGATAAACTCATCTTT
TRDV1	TRDD3	few	TRDJ1	CALGELGIDYWGIRTDTDKLIF	TGTGCTCTTGGGGAACTTGGAATCGACTACTGGGGGATAAGGACGGACACCGATAAACTCATCTTT
TRDV1	.	few	TRDJ1	CALGPIGIWGPHTDKLIF	TGTGCTCTTGGGCCCATCGGGATTTGGGGGCCTCACACCGATAAACTCATCTTT
TRDV1	.	.	TRDJ1	CALGERPCLGIGEGYTDKLIF	TGTGCTCTTGGGGAAAGACCCTGTTTGGGGATCGGTGAGGGTTACACCGATAAACTCATCTTT
TRDV1	.	few	TRDJ1	CALGLYRDSCGTDKLIF	TGTGCTCTTGGCCTTTATCGCGACTCTTGTGGGACCGATAAACTCATCTTT
TRDV1	.	few	TRDJ2	CALGELDPVSAQLFF	TGTGCTCTTGGGGAACTAGATCCTGTGTCAGCACAACTCTTCTTT
TRDV1	TRDD3	.	TRDJ1	CALGELPPLRLGVHPSTDKLIF	TGTGCTCTTGGGGAACTTCCCCCCCTTCGGCTGGGGGTCCATCCCTCGACCGATAAACTCATCTTT
TRDV2	TRDD3	.	TRDJ1	CACAETIGLGDTPPDKLIF	TGTGCCTGTGCAGAGACGATAGGTTTGGGGGATACGCCTCCCGATAAACTCATCTTT
TRDV1	.	.	TRDJ1	CALGELRPSYHRLRLGGLRNGPDKLIF	TGTGCTCTTGGGGAACTCCGGCCTTCCTACCACCGCTTAAGACTGGGGGGCCTAAGGAACGGTCCCGATAAACTCATCTTT
TRDV1	TRDD3	.	TRDJ1	CALGEQILHWGSQYTDKLIF	TGTGCTCTTGGGGAACAAATACTACACTGGGGCTCCCAGTACACCGATAAACTCATCTTT
TRDV1	.	.	TRDJ1	CALGELGYKLIF	TGTGCTCTTGGGGAATTGGGGTATAAACTCATCTTT
TRDV1	.	few	TRDJ1	CALGELSVLEEPTDKLIF	TGTGCTCTTGGGGAACTTTCCGTACTGGAGGAGCCCACCGATAAACTCATCTTT
TRDV1	TRDD3	.	TRDJ1	CALGEASYAHWGIRDKLIF	TGTGCTCTTGGGGAAGCTTCCTACGCCCACTGGGGGATACGTGATAAACTCATCTTT
TRDV1	TRDD3	.	TRDJ1	CALGPSYGPTGGYAKGPDKLIF	TGTGCTCTTGGGCCTTCCTATGGTCCTACTGGGGGATACGCAAAAGGGCCCGATAAACTCATCTTT